The rows below give T cell receptor beta chains drawn from one sample of a study of blood T cell repertoires in COVID-19. The repertoire was sequenced with immunoSEQ multiplex PCR; TCRdb's copy has only in-frame clones and lacks some. The sample carries 200,000 or so clones, approximately 83% recorded once. The sequencing input was peripheral blood. Receptors were obtained from a human donor with active or convalescent COVID-19. The donor label of this sample is uncertain. CDR3s include the opening cysteine and the closing phenylalanine or tryptophan. D genes are given only for firm matches. Only part of the rows carry a size: once, few, many, or a class if the clone is expanded.

-	TRBV7-9	-	TRBJ2-3	CASSPYREGSSDTQYF	TGTGCCAGCAGCCCATACAGGGAGGGTTCCTCAGATACGCAGTATTTT
-	TRBV10-3	-	TRBJ1-6	CAISEPKGSPLHF	TGTGCCATCAGTGAGCCGAAGGGGTCACCCCTCCACTTT
-	TRBV15	-	TRBJ2-5	CATSRDEEETQYF	TGTGCCACCAGCAGAGATGAGGAAGAGACCCAGTACTTC
-	TRBV27	-	TRBJ2-3	CASRRSDTQYF	TGTGCCAGCCGTCGTTCAGATACGCAGTATTTT
-	TRBV19	-	TRBJ1-1	CASSIPRQAQNTEAFF	TGTGCCAGTAGTATACCACGTCAGGCCCAGAACACTGAAGCTTTCTTT
-	TRBV6-5	TRBD1	TRBJ1-2	CASNPGTGVYGYTF	TGTGCCAGCAATCCAGGGACAGGGGTCTATGGCTACACCTTC
-	TRBV6-7	-	TRBJ1-1	CASTEPPGDTEAFF	TGTGCCAGCACTGAGCCCCCGGGGGACACTGAAGCTTTCTTT
-	TRBV27	-	TRBJ1-2	CASRSLRVYGYTF	TGTGCCAGCAGGAGCCTCAGGGTCTATGGCTACACCTTC
-	TRBV6-2/TRBV6-3	-	TRBJ2-3	CASSYTRGSGGTDTQYF	TGTGCCAGCAGTTACACCCGGGGGAGTGGCGGAACAGATACGCAGTATTTT
-	TRBV27	TRBD1	TRBJ1-6	CASSDRASYNSPLHF	TGTGCCAGCAGTGACAGGGCCAGCTATAATTCACCCCTCCACTTT
-	TRBV9	-	TRBJ2-3	CASSVARDTDTQYF	TGTGCCAGCAGCGTAGCCAGGGACACAGATACGCAGTATTTT
-	TRBV11-2	-	TRBJ1-1	CASSLDSRGGFSEAFF	TGTGCCAGCAGCTTAGACAGCCGGGGTGGGTTCTCTGAAGCTTTCTTT
-	TRBV18	-	TRBJ2-5	CASSPRGKYQETQYF	TGTGCCAGCTCACCCCGAGGGAAGTACCAAGAGACCCAGTACTTC
-	TRBV6-1	TRBD1	TRBJ2-2	CASSERQGYTGELFF	TGTGCCAGCAGTGAACGACAGGGGTACACCGGGGAGCTGTTTTTT
-	TRBV11-3	-	TRBJ2-1	CASSGPGETYNEQFF	TGTGCCAGCAGCGGCCCGGGAGAGACGTACAATGAGCAGTTCTTC
-	TRBV4-1	-	TRBJ1-1	CASSQPSRGTEAFF	TGCGCCAGCAGCCAACCTAGTAGGGGCACTGAAGCTTTCTTT
-	TRBV19	-	TRBJ1-5	CASSIDPSYGNSNQPQHF	TGTGCCAGTAGTATAGACCCCTCATACGGGAATAGCAATCAGCCCCAGCATTTT
-	TRBV5-1	-	TRBJ2-3	CASSLAVNTQYF	TGCGCCAGCAGCTTGGCCGTTAATACGCAGTATTTT
-	TRBV9	-	TRBJ2-6	CASSVVHSGANVLTF	TGTGCCAGCAGCGTAGTACATTCTGGGGCCAACGTCCTGACTTTC
-	TRBV9	TRBD1	TRBJ2-3	CASSVEGAADTQYF	TGTGCCAGCAGCGTAGAGGGGGCCGCAGATACGCAGTATTTT
-	TRBV6-5	TRBD2	TRBJ2-7	CASSRDYYEQYF	TGTGCCAGCAGTCGGGACTACTACGAGCAGTACTTC
-	TRBV19	TRBD1	TRBJ2-7	CASSDRAYEQYF	TGTGCCAGTTCAGACAGGGCCTACGAGCAGTACTTC
once	TRBV21-1	-	TRBJ2-4	CASTLTKEAEEGIQYF	TGTGCCAGCACCCTCACGAAGGAGGCCGAGGAGGGCATTCAGTACTTC
-	TRBV5-1	TRBD2	TRBJ2-5	CASSYIPRTGLAGAGETQYF	TGCGCCAGCAGCTACATACCCCGGACAGGACTAGCGGGAGCGGGGGAGACCCAGTACTTC
-	TRBV28	TRBD1	TRBJ1-2	CASSSADRVYGYTF	TGTGCCAGCAGTTCCGCGGACAGGGTCTATGGCTACACCTTC
-	TRBV10-2	-	TRBJ1-1	CASSRQLNTEAFF	TGCGCCAGCAGCCGACAGCTGAACACTGAAGCTTTCTTT
once	TRBV30	TRBD1	TRBJ2-2	CAWSVLRGTANANTGELFF	TGTGCCTGGAGTGTACTCAGGGGGACAGCAAACGCGAACACCGGGGAGCTGTTTTTT
-	TRBV24-1	TRBD1	TRBJ1-2	CATSDNRGHYGYTF	TGTGCCACCAGTGATAATAGGGGGCACTATGGCTACACCTTC
-	TRBV6-5	-	TRBJ2-1	CASSPLGGSYNEQFF	TGTGCCAGCAGCCCCCTCGGAGGTTCCTACAATGAGCAGTTCTTC
-	TRBV4-1	TRBD2	TRBJ2-1	CASSLSRASGRAREQFF	TGCGCCAGCAGCCTCTCGAGGGCTAGCGGGAGGGCCCGGGAGCAGTTCTTC
-	TRBV11-3	-	TRBJ1-2	CASSPRENYGYTF	TGTGCCAGCAGCCCCCGGGAAAACTATGGCTACACCTTC
-	TRBV7-3	TRBD2	TRBJ2-3	CASSSRLASTDTQYF	TGTGCCAGCAGCTCTCGACTAGCCAGCACAGATACGCAGTATTTT
-	TRBV7-3	-	TRBJ2-3	CASSSSTDTQYF	TGTGCCAGCAGCTCGTCCACAGATACGCAGTATTTT
-	TRBV24-1	-	TRBJ2-7	CATSDGSSYEQYF	TGTGCCACCAGTGATGGTAGCTCCTACGAGCAGTACTTC
-	TRBV15	-	TRBJ2-1	CATSSDGRGAIGENEQFF	TGTGCCACCAGCTCCGACGGCCGGGGGGCGATAGGAGAAAATGAGCAGTTCTTC
-	TRBV3-1/TRBV3-2	-	TRBJ2-3	CASSQGPGITDTQYF	TGTGCCAGCAGCCAAGGCCCGGGGATCACAGATACGCAGTATTTT
-	TRBV9	TRBD1	TRBJ1-1	CASSVARGLGEAFF	TGTGCCAGCAGCGTAGCAAGGGGGCTTGGTGAAGCTTTCTTT
-	TRBV14	-	TRBJ2-1	CASSQERRGGTEQFF	TGTGCCAGCAGCCAAGAGAGGCGGGGCGGGACTGAGCAGTTCTTC
once	TRBV5-1	TRBD1	TRBJ2-1	CASSSQGASYNEQFF	TGCGCCAGCAGCTCACAGGGGGCCTCCTACAATGAGCAGTTCTTC
-	TRBV11-2	-	TRBJ2-1	CASSFLDEQFF	TGTGCCAGCAGCTTCCTAGATGAGCAGTTCTTC
-	TRBV7-9	-	TRBJ1-5	CASSLTTDSNQPQHF	TGTGCCAGCAGCTTAACCACAGATAGCAATCAGCCCCAGCATTTT
-	TRBV7-2	TRBD2	TRBJ2-3	CASSSRTSGGVDTQYF	TGTGCCAGCAGCTCGCGGACTAGCGGGGGGGTAGATACGCAGTATTTT